Given below is one TCR beta chain in context. Assay: immunoSEQ multiplex PCR; the TCRdb copy retains only in-frame clones and omits some. The sample lists about 70,000 clones; around nine tenths were seen once. The data were taken from a study of technical replicates of blood from a few donors. Sequences were obtained from T cells isolated from PBMCs. This TCR was sampled from a human donor in good health.

The CDR3 reads CARSLLLAANEQFF. Written as DNA, the CDR3 is TGTGCCAGAAGCCTACTTCTAGCGGCCAATGAGCAGTTCTTC. The V gene is TRBV5-3, the J gene TRBJ2-1, with 7 bases that match TRBD2. TRBV5-3 is designated an ORF whose function remains uncertain. Germline trimming cut 4 bases from V and 6 bases from J; bases unmatched to any gene: 7. This CDR3 has 14 residues.